Described below is a single T cell receptor beta chain sequence and its context. What this receptor recognizes is not known. Per-base qualities were not stored, and no clone one base away is much larger. This specimen comes from a study of blood T cell repertoires in COVID-19 (dated by TCRdb to 2020 to 2022). A note on the overall study: Samples covering the acute and convalescent phases of COVID-19 were provided by collaborators in the United States, Italy and Spain. The prospective study material was composed of cDNA or gDNA derived from T cells, B-cell-depleted T cells, or PBMCs. The dataset comprised deeply sampled blood TCRbeta repertoires from subjects exposed to, actively infected with, or recovered from COVID-19. The repertoires were made available in a free public database intended to serve as a resource for research on the immune response to SARS-CoV-2. The samples were drawn from the first 160 participants of the ongoing ImmuneRACE study and from some 1,300 subjects provided by 6 global collaborators. Nearly every sample came with metadata listing a de-identified subject ID, COVID-19 status, age in years and sex. HLA class I and class II types, where available, came from metadata supplied by the sample provider rather than from assay-based typing. The investigation overall reported the following: The amount of clinical and demographic metadata varied by source and participant and was provided uncurated.

Whole blood was collected in K2EDTA tubes by collaborating institutions according to the institutions' own protocols. For TCRbeta analysis, collaborators shipped samples in one of three forms: frozen whole blood, isolated PBMCs, or DNA extracted from either of those sample types. V has 5 bases trimmed and J has 4 bases trimmed; junction bases matching no gene number 6. The CDR3 covers 13 residues, taking in both the cysteine and the phenylalanine. Just CDR3 DNA is preserved here, 39 bases in frame from base 1. CDR1 is given as SQVTM and CDR2 as ANQGSEA, both from the germline V gene. TCRbeta CDR3 regions were amplified from genomic DNA using the immunoSEQ Assay, a bias-controlled multiplex PCR. On the authors' methods: Within the assay, amplification of reference gene primers was used to estimate how many nucleated cells each sample contained. To quantify the absolute abundance of each unique TCRbeta CDR3 rearrangement, sequence reads were collapsed and filtered. For each sample, productive Simpson clonality was calculated as the square root of Simpson's diversity index over productive rearrangements. What TCRdb holds here is the immuneACCESS table cut down to in-frame rearrangements. Part of the clones is not present; checked against another copy, under half of the missing clones reflect an unresolved V gene, and the others are unexplained. V, J and clone size are those of that table, while D and trimming were read from the DNA. This sample is represented by 100,000 to 120,000 clones; approximately 85% of them were singletons. The ten largest clones capture about 15% of the sample.

Material for sequencing was peripheral blood. The clonotype was recovered from an older woman with acute or convalescent COVID-19. The chain is made from TRBV29-1 and TRBJ1-1, with 8 bases aligning to TRBD1. The CDR3 region has the sequence CSVHSQGATEAFF. The sequenced DNA is TGCAGCGTTCACAGTCAGGGGGCCACTGAAGCTTTCTTT.